The 13 T cell receptor beta chains presented below share a single source sample, sequenced in a study of blood T cell repertoires in COVID-19. Measured with immunoSEQ multiplex PCR; TCRdb has only the in-frame clones, and not every one. In the table there are roughly 300,000 clones, 86% of which are singletons. The sequencing input was PBMCs or T cells enriched from blood (not recorded which). The receptors originated from a young man who had recovered from COVID-19.

The chain links TRBV6-5 to TRBJ1-1; tentatively, D is TRBD1 (6 bases). CDR3 length equals 16 residues. Between the trimmed V and J ends, which lost 0 bases and 3 bases, there was a span of 14 bases. The germline gives CDR1 MNHEY, CDR2 SVGAGI. The CDR3 DNA follows: TGTGCCAGCAGTTACTCGAAAATGGCAGGGGACACTGAAGCTTTCTTT. It encodes CASSYSKMAGDTEAFF.

The chain recombines TRBV4-1 with TRBJ1-3; D may be TRBD1 (5 bases). Trimming removed 2 bases at V and 0 bases at J, with 11 bases between. Germline V gene lookup returns CDR1 MGHRA and CDR2 YSYEKL. The CDR3 runs to 16 residues. CDR3 sequence: CASSQTTTVSGNTIYF. The CDR3 DNA reads as TGCGCCAGCAGCCAAACCACGACAGTCTCTGGAAACACCATATATTTT.

This clone was detected only a few times. This rearrangement joins TRBV25-1 to TRBJ1-2; 7 bases agree with TRBD1. The CDR3 contains 13 residues. CDR1 MGHDK and CDR2 SYGVNS come from the germline V gene. V trimming: 7 bases; J trimming: 5 bases; junction bases outside the gene matches: 7. The CDR3, as DNA: TGTGCCAGCAATCCCGGGGACAGATATGGCTACACCTTC. Encoded protein: CASNPGDRYGYTF.

This chain connects TRBV11-2 to TRBJ2-1, with TRBD2 identical over 7 bases. J gave up 3 bases and V 1 base, and 6 bases lay outside the gene matches. This CDR3 spans 16 amino acids. Germline assignment: CDR1 SGHAT and CDR2 FQNNGV. The CDR3 loop reads CASSLGGAGFYNEQFF. CDR3 coding DNA: TGTGCCAGCAGCTTAGGGGGAGCGGGATTCTACAATGAGCAGTTCTTC.

The CDR3 loop reads CASSRPRGLEWETQYF. As DNA, the CDR3 is TGTGCCAGCAGCCGCCCCCGGGGACTAGAGTGGGAGACCCAGTACTTC. J is TRBJ2-5 and V is TRBV11-2; 8 positions agree with TRBD2. Germline CDR1 is SGHAT and CDR2 is FQNNGV. The CDR3 loop spans 16 amino acids. V lost 5 bases, J lost 5 bases, and 13 bases stayed unmatched.

The DNA of the CDR3 is TGTGCCAGCAGTTTAAGCATGATGAGTCGTCGAGACAGGGGACACTATGGCTACACCTTC. Translated, it gives CASSLSMMSRRDRGHYGYTF. V is TRBV28 and J is TRBJ1-2, with 8 bases matching TRBD1. Germline assignment: CDR1 MDHEN and CDR2 SYDVKM. The CDR3 extends over 20 amino acids. With V trimmed by 2 bases and J by 3 bases, 20 bases remained unmatched.

In the case of this clone: Other nucleotide sequences from this sample produce the same CDR3. The chain has TRBV20-1 and TRBJ1-2; TRBD1 agrees at 11 bases. V lost 6 bases and J lost 8; bases outside the gene matches: 2. The CDR3 extends over 11 amino acids. CDR1 and CDR2 (germline): DFQATT, SNEGSKA (reference sequence). The CDR3 sequence is CSARTGGGYTF. The CDR3 DNA is TGCAGTGCGCGGACAGGGGGCGGCTACACCTTC.

In its sample, this clone was seen once. The V gene is TRBV2, the J gene TRBJ1-2; perhaps TRBD1 as D (6 bases). From germline, CDR1 is SNHLY and CDR2 FYNNEI. The CDR3 has 14 amino acids. V was pared by 4 bases and J by 4 bases, with 13 bases between. DNA for the CDR3: TGTGCCAGCAGTGGGACAGCAACATTCTATGGCTACACCTTC. This sequence encodes CASSGTATFYGYTF.

V usage is TRBV11-2 and J usage is TRBJ1-2; D is perhaps TRBD1 (5 bases). There are 13 residues in the CDR3. CDR1 is SGHAT and CDR2 is FQNNGV in the germline V gene. Trimming took off 3 bases at V and 8 bases at J, with 13 bases between the two ends. CDR3 nucleotide sequence: TGTGCCAGCAGCTTGCAAGGGGTTCTGGGCTACACCTTC. Its translation is CASSLQGVLGYTF. The whole variable domain, remainder taken from reference TRBV11-2 and TRBJ1-2, is EAGVAQSPRYKIIEKRQSVAFWCNPISGHATLYWYQQILGQGPKLLIQFQNNGVVDDSQLPKDRFSAERLKGVDSTLKIQPAKLEDSAVYLCASSLQGVLGYTFGSGTRLTVV.

The chain employs TRBV28 and TRBJ1-1, with 10 bases matching TRBD1. There are 15 residues in the CDR3. V dropped 6 bases and J dropped 11; count of bases not matched to a gene: 15. CDR1 and CDR2 (germline): MDHEN, SYDVKM. This CDR3 is CASRPGTGATTRAFF. CDR3 sequence (DNA): TGTGCCAGCAGACCCGGGACAGGGGCCACCACCCGCGCTTTCTTT.

This chain uses TRBV18 with TRBJ1-3; D possibly corresponds to TRBD1 (5 bases). CDR3 size: 15 residues. Germline V gene sequence: CDR1 KGHSH, CDR2 LQKENI. V was clipped by 4 bases and J by 1 base, with 11 bases between them. The CDR3 DNA follows: TGTGCCAGCTCACTGACAGATAAATCTGGAAACACCATATATTTT. Translation gives CASSLTDKSGNTIYF.

The chain has TRBV2 and TRBJ2-7; no clear D gene. From germline, CDR1 is SNHLY and CDR2 FYNNEI. Between the trimmed V and J ends, which lost 6 bases and 0 bases, there was a span of 6 bases. The CDR3 runs to 12 residues. The CDR3 loop reads CASSPSSYEQYF. The CDR3 DNA is TGTGCCAGCAGCCCCAGCTCCTACGAGCAGTACTTC.

The chain combines TRBV14 with TRBJ2-3; 9 bases are shared with TRBD2. Germline V gene data show CDR1 as SGHDN and CDR2 as FVKESK. The CDR3 length is 18 residues. V lost 0 bases, J lost 2 bases, and 9 bases stayed unmatched. CDR3 protein: CASSQDRPSGIATDTQYF. In DNA form, the CDR3 reads TGTGCCAGCAGCCAAGATAGACCTAGCGGGATAGCCACAGATACGCAGTATTTT.